The 12 T cell receptor beta chains below were found in one sample sequenced in a study of blood T cell repertoires in COVID-19. Sequencing used immunoSEQ multiplex PCR; TCRdb keeps in-frame clones, though not all of them. The data hold 110,000 or so clones, with over 70% observed a single time. Material: peripheral blood. These receptors were collected from a middle-aged man with acute or convalescent COVID-19.

The chain has TRBV28 and TRBJ1-1, with D unresolved. The length of the CDR3 is 13 residues. Germline-derived CDR1 and CDR2 are MDHEN and SYDVKM. V was cut by 5 bases and J by 6 bases, with 13 bases left in between. In nucleotides, the CDR3 is TGTGCCAGCAGTCCTTTGAGCATTTCTGAAGCTTTCTTT. Amino acids: CASSPLSISEAFF.

The gene calls are TRBV5-4 and TRBJ2-4; TRBD1 matches 7 bases. After removal of 0 bases from V and 1 base from J, the junction contained 10 bases not matched to a gene. In germline, CDR1 is SGHNT, CDR2 YYREEE (reference sequence). The length of the CDR3 is 18 residues. CDR3 sequence reads: CASSLETRDSKAKNIQYF. DNA of the CDR3: TGTGCCAGCAGCTTGGAAACTAGGGACAGTAAGGCCAAAAACATTCAGTACTTC.

V gene TRBV7-2 combines with J gene TRBJ1-1; TRBD1 matches at 9 bases. The V gene's germline CDR1 is SGHTA and CDR2 FQGNSA. This CDR3 region has 16 residues. J gave up 8 bases and V 5 bases, and 15 bases lay outside the gene matches. CDR3 DNA: TGTGCCAGCAGCGGCTGGTTCGGACAGGGGTCGATCGAAGCTTTCTTT. This encodes CASSGWFGQGSIEAFF.

This clone appeared a few times. The rearrangement links TRBV9 to TRBJ1-1; TRBD1 aligns across 7 bases. This CDR3 is 15 amino acids long. Germline V gene lookup returns CDR1 SGDLS and CDR2 YYNGEE. The J segment lost 4 bases and the V segment lost 4 bases, leaving 10 bases of the junction unmatched. As DNA, the CDR3 is TGTGCCAGCAGCCCCCGAGGGGGCGCCGCCACTGAAGCTTTCTTT. Translated: CASSPRGGAATEAFF.

V gene TRBV5-6 combines with J gene TRBJ1-2; 7 bases map to TRBD1. Looked up from germline, CDR1 is SGHDT and CDR2 is YYEEEE. J was trimmed by 8 bases and V by 0 bases; bases with no gene match: 7. This CDR3 has 14 residues. CDR3 nucleotide sequence: TGTGCCAGCAGCTTGGAACAGGGGCGATGGGGCTACACCTTC. Translated, it gives CASSLEQGRWGYTF.

The rearrangement links TRBV6-2 or TRBV6-3 to TRBJ2-3, with 12 bases fitting TRBD2. V lost 6 bases to trimming and J lost 4 bases; unmatched junction nucleotides: 11. The germline V gene encodes CDR1 MNHEY and CDR2 SVGEGT. This CDR3 is 17 amino acids long. CDR3: CASSGERLAGAADTQYF. The CDR3 DNA follows: TGTGCCAGCAGCGGAGAACGACTAGCGGGGGCGGCAGATACGCAGTATTTT.

The rearrangement links TRBV28 to TRBJ1-2; 8 bases match TRBD1. The CDR3 consists of 15 residues. V was pared by 6 bases and J by 0 bases, with 6 bases of the junction left unmatched. Germline loops: CDR1 MDHEN, CDR2 SYDVKM. CDR3 DNA sequence: TGTGCCAGCAGCCGCCCCAGGGGGCCTAACTATGGCTACACCTTC. It yields the protein CASSRPRGPNYGYTF.

The rearrangement joins TRBV3-1 (or the pseudogene TRBV3-2) to TRBJ2-1, with 15 bases fitting TRBD2. With 0 bases clipped from V and 7 bases from J, the junction kept 7 bases outside the gene matches. The CDR3 runs to 18 residues. Germline V lookup: CDR1 LGHDT, CDR2 YNNKEL (reference sequence). The CDR3: CASSQEGTSGGLRNEQFF. As DNA, the CDR3 is TGTGCCAGCAGCCAAGAAGGGACTAGCGGGGGGCTGCGTAATGAGCAGTTCTTC.

This clone has only a few counts. The chain is built from TRBV6-2 or TRBV6-3 and TRBJ1-5; D might be TRBD1 (6 bases). Germline assignment: CDR1 MNHEY and CDR2 SVGEGT. The CDR3 has 14 residues. V was cut by 2 bases and J by 4 bases, with 9 bases left in between. Here the CDR3 DNA reads TGTGCCAGCAGTTACGGACAGAAGAATCAGCCCCAGCATTTT. Translated, it gives CASSYGQKNQPQHF.

The chain joins TRBV5-1 to TRBJ2-2, with TRBD1 as a possible D gene (6 bases). Germline loops: CDR1 SGHRS, CDR2 YFSETQ. The CDR3 loop spans 18 amino acids. Trimming pared 0 bases from V and 0 bases from J, leaving 15 bases between. The CDR3 sequence: CASSLVPPGTPNTGELFF. The CDR3 DNA reads TGCGCCAGCAGCTTGGTACCCCCCGGGACACCGAACACCGGGGAGCTGTTTTTT.

This chain uses TRBV5-6 with TRBJ1-1, with D unresolved. With 0 bases removed from V and 3 bases from J, the gap between germline ends came to 12 bases. Per germline, CDR1 SGHDT and CDR2 YYEEEE. This CDR3 has 15 residues. CDR3 coding DNA: TGTGCCAGCAGCTTGGTGGGGAGGTGGGACACTGAAGCTTTCTTT. This gives the protein CASSLVGRWDTEAFF.

The chain couples TRBV7-9 to TRBJ1-5; D gene ambiguous. The CDR3 consists of 15 residues. Trimming removed 4 bases at V and 1 base at J, with 11 bases between. Germline V gene data show CDR1 as SEHNR and CDR2 as FQNEAQ (reference sequence). CDR3 bases: TGTGCCAGCAGCTCGACCGACACGAGCAATCAGCCCCAGCATTTT. Protein sequence: CASSSTDTSNQPQHF.